This T cell receptor beta chain was sequenced during a study of shared clonotypes between healthy human individuals. Assay: immunoSEQ multiplex PCR; the TCRdb copy retains only in-frame clones and omits some. The sample includes fewer than 2.5 million clones, roughly 93% of them seen just once. Germline lookup yields CDR1 MDHEN and CDR2 SYDVKM. The CDR3 sequence is 14 residues long. V was cut by 5 bases and J by 1 base, with 12 bases left in between. Sequenced input: naive CD4+ T cells from PBMCs. Subset reported: CD45RA+ positively selected. This TCR was sampled from a man aged 18 to 29 in good health. Some clones in this sample may be carry-over from other donors' samples. This chain links TRBV28 with TRBJ2-7; D is ambiguous. The CDR3 reads CASSPVAESYEQYF. CDR3 coding DNA: TGTGCCAGCAGTCCCGTTGCGGAGTCCTACGAGCAGTACTTC. The variable domain in full, with the rest retrieved from reference TRBV28 and TRBJ2-7, is DVKVTQSSRYLVKRTGEKVFLECVQDMDHENMFWYRQDPGLGLRLIYFSYDVKMKEKGDIPEGYSVSREKKERFSLILESASTNQTSMYLCASSPVAESYEQYFGPGTRLTVT.